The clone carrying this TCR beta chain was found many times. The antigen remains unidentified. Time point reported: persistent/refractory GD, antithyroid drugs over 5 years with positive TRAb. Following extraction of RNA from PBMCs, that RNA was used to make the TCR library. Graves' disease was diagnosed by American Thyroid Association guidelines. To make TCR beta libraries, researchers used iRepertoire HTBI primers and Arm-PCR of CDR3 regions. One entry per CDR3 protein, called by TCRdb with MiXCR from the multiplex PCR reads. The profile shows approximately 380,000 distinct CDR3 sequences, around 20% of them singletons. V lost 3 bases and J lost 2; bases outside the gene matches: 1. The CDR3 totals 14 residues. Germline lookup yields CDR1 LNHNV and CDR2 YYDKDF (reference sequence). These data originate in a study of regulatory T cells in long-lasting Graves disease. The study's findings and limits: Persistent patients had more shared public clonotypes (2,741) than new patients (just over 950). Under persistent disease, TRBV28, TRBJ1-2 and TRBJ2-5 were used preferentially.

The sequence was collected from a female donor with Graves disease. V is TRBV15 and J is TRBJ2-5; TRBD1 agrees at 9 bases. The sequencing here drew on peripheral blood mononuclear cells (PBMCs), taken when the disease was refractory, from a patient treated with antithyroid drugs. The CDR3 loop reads CATSRGQGQETQYF. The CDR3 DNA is TGTGCCACCAGCAGGGGACAGGGACAAGAGACCCAGTACTTC.